The T cell receptor (beta chain) described here comes from a study of beta chain features in type 1 diabetes. Findings and limits, study-wide: All four CD4+ subsets of Type 1 diabetes patients contained TCRB CDR3s that were moderately but significantly shorter.

On this clone itself: What it recognizes is unknown.

V shed 4 bases and J 4 bases; nucleotides not matched to a gene: 10. Per the germline V gene, CDR1 is MDHEN and CDR2 is SYDVKM. This CDR3 spans 17 amino acids. Investigators reverse transcribed all isolated RNA, so they sequenced expressed TCRB transcripts. Sequencing was performed with immunoSEQ multiplex PCR; in TCRdb, only in-frame clones are kept and a portion is missing. The sample gives a few hundred thousand clones, over 8.5% of which show up once; around 0.66% is in the top ten. Sequences were obtained from central memory CD4+ T cells from blood. The TCR was taken from a man younger than 40 with type 1 diabetes. This chain connects TRBV28 to TRBJ2-7; 13 nucleotides line up with TRBD2. This CDR3 reads CASSWTSGRDGSYEQYF. CDR3 sequence (DNA): TGTGCCAGCAGTTGGACTAGCGGGAGAGACGGGTCGTACGAGCAGTACTTC.